This T cell receptor beta chain was sequenced during a study of blood T cell repertoires in COVID-19. Across the study: The United States, Italy and Spain were the sources of the acute and convalescent COVID-19 samples. T cells, B-cell-depleted T cells, or PBMCs supplied cDNA or gDNA.

In the original analysis: By means of reference gene primer amplification, nucleated cell counts were estimated. The repertoire was sequenced with immunoSEQ multiplex PCR; TCRdb's copy has only in-frame clones and lacks some. The V and J calls and clone size were taken over from that table, and D and trimming were inferred from the DNA. The top ten clones hold roughly 2.1% of a sample with roughly 54,000 clones, about 84% of them seen once. This CDR3 is 16 amino acids long. The ends were cut back, 3 bases at V and 1 base at J, with 16 bases in the middle. Germline V CDR1 and CDR2: SGHDT, YYEEEE. The chain is built from TRBV5-6 and TRBJ2-5; weak D call: TRBD2 (5 bases). This receptor was obtained from a woman in her sixties with acute or convalescent COVID-19. The sequenced sample consisted of peripheral blood. CDR3 loop: CASSSHLMRVQETQYF. CDR3 sequence (DNA): TGTGCCAGCAGCTCCCATCTAATGAGGGTCCAAGAGACCCAGTACTTC.